What follows describes a single TCR beta chain. Its antigen is unknown. None of the donors, who were healthy HIV-negative adults, had recently had acute infections or vaccinations. CCR7-negative CD45RA+ TemRA cells were combined with CD45RO+ cells to form CD8 memory. TCRdb keeps only in-frame clones here, not all; method: immunoSEQ multiplex PCR. The sample records around 100,000 clones, less than 80% being singletons. This sample was included in a study of shared clonotypes between healthy human individuals. Study summary: Three CD4 naive, three CD4 memory, two CD8 naive and one CD8 memory plate were used per donor. Regarding the study as a whole: Naive subsets, compared against memory subsets, generally had larger estimated richness values.

This CDR3 has 14 residues. Germline V lookup: CDR1 MNHEY, CDR2 SVGAGI. V lost 2 bases and J 4 bases, leaving 11 bases between the germline ends. Sequencing was done on a sample of memory CD8+ T cells sorted from blood. The subset: CD45RO+ cells pooled with CCR7-negative TemRA cells. This TCR came from a man under 40 in good health. The chain joins TRBV6-5 to TRBJ1-1; D is perhaps TRBD1 (5 bases). CDR3 sequence: CASSYGGTGTEAFF. CDR3 in DNA: TGTGCCAGCAGTTACGGGGGGACGGGCACTGAAGCTTTCTTT.